The sequence of this T cell receptor (beta chain) was determined in a study of shared clonotypes between healthy human individuals. About the study: Three plates were used per donor for CD4 naive, three for CD4 memory, two for CD8 naive and one for CD8 memory.

Germline CDR1 and CDR2: WNHNN and SYGVQD (reference sequence). V lost 2 bases, J lost 5 bases, and 6 bases stayed unmatched. There are 15 residues in the CDR3. Produced via immunoSEQ multiplex PCR; TCRdb's table is partial and in-frame only. The sample has a few million clones, roughly 93% seen once. The J gene is TRBJ2-7, the V gene TRBV10-1; 10 nucleotides line up with TRBD1. Sequencing used naive CD4+ T cells from PBMCs. Subset noted: CD45RA+ positively selected. This clonotype was obtained from a man between 18 and 29 years old in good health. Some clones in this sample may be carry-over from other donors' samples. The CDR3 sequence: CASSEVDRGINEQYF. The CDR3 DNA follows: TGCGCCAGCAGTGAGGTGGACAGGGGGATTAACGAGCAGTACTTC.